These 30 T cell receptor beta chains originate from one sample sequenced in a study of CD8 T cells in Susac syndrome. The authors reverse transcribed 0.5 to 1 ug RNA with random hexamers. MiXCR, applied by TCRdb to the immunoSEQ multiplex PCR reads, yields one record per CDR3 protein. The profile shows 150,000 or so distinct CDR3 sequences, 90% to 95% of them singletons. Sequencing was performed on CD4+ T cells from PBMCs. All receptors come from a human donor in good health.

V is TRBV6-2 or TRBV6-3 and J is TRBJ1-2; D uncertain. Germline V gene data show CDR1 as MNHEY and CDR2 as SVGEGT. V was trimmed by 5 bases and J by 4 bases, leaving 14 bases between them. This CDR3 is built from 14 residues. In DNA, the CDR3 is TGTGCCAGCAGTACGACACTTCTGGGCTATGGCTACACCTTC. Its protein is CASSTTLLGYGYTF.

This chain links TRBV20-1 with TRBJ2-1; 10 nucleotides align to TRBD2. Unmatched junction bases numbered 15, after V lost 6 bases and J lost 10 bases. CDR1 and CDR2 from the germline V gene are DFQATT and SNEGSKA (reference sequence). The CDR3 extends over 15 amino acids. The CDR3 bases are TGCAGTGCCCTCGCCGGGCTAGCGGGGGCTATGGAGCAGTTCTTC. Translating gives CSALAGLAGAMEQFF.

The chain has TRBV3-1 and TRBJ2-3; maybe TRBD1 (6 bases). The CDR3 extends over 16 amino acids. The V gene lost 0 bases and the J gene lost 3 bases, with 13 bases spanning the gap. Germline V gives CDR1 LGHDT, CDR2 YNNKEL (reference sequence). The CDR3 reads CASSQDDRRRTDTQYF. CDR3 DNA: TGTGCCAGCAGCCAAGACGACAGGCGAAGAACAGATACGCAGTATTTT.

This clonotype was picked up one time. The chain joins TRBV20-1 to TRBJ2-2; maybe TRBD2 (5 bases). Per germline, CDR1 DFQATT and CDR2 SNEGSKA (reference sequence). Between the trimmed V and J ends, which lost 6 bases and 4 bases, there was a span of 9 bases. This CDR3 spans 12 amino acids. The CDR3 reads CSARLATGELFF. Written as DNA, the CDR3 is TGCAGTGCCCGTCTAGCCACCGGGGAGCTGTTTTTT.

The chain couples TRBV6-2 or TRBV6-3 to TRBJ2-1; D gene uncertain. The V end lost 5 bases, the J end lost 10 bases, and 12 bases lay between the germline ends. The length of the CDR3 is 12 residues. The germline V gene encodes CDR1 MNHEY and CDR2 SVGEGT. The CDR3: CASSPIRREQFF. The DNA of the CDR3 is TGTGCCAGCAGTCCAATCAGGCGCGAGCAGTTCTTC.

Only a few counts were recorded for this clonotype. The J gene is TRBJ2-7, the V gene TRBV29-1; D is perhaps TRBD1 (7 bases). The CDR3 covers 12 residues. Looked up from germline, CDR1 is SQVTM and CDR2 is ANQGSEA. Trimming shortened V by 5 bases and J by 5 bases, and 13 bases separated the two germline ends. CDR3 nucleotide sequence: TGCAGCGTTCTAGGCAGGGGGGACGAGCAGTACTTC. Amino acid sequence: CSVLGRGDEQYF.

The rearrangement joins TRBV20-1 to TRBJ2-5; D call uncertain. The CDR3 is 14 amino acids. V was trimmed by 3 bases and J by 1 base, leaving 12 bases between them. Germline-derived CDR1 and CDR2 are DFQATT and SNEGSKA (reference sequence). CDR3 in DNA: TGCAGTGCTAGCTCTCAGGCGTCCCAAGAGACCCAGTACTTC. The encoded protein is CSASSQASQETQYF.

CDR3 amino acids: CASSLDRVSGANVLTF. The CDR3 DNA follows: TGTGCCAGCAGCTTAGACCGGGTCTCTGGGGCCAACGTCCTGACTTTC. V gene TRBV11-2 combines with J gene TRBJ2-6, with D unresolved. From germline, CDR1 is SGHAT and CDR2 FQNNGV. This CDR3 has 16 residues. V gave up 0 bases and J gave up 0 bases, with 6 bases separating them.

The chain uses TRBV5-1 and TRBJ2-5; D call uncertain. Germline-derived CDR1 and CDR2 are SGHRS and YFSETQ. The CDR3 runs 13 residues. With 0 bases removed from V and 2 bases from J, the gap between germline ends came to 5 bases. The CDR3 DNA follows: TGCGCCAGCAGCTTGGACGGACAAGAGACCCAGTACTTC. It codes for CASSLDGQETQYF.

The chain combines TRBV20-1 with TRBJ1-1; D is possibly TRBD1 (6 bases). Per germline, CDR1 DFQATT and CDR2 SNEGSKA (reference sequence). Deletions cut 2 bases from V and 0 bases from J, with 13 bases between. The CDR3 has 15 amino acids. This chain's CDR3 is CSARTGTLMNTEAFF. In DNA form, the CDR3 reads TGCAGTGCTAGAACAGGGACCCTAATGAACACTGAAGCTTTCTTT.

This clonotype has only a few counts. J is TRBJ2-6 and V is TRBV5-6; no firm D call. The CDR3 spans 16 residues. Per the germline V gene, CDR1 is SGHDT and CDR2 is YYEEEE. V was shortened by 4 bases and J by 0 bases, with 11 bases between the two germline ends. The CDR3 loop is CASSLDGRSGANVLTF. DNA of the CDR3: TGTGCCAGCAGCCTGGACGGCCGCTCTGGGGCCAACGTCCTGACTTTC.

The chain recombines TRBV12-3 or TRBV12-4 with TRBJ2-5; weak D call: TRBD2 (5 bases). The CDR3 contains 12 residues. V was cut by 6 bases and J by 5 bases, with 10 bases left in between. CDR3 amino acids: CASSGVIETQYF. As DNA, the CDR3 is TGTGCCAGCAGCGGGGTGATCGAGACCCAGTACTTC.

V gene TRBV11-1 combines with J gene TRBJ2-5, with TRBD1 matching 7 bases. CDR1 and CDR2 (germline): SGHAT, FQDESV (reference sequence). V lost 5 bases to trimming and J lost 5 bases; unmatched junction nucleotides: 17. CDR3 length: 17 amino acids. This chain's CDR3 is CASSEISGTDDGETQYF. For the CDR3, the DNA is TGTGCCAGCAGCGAAATCTCCGGGACAGATGACGGGGAGACCCAGTACTTC.

The CDR3 DNA sequence: TGTGCCAGCAGCGGCCTCGGACGGATAAACTATGGCTACACCTTC. Encoded protein: CASSGLGRINYGYTF. The gene calls are TRBV9 and TRBJ1-2; D is ambiguous. Trimming took 3 bases from V and 2 from J, leaving 14 bases between them. Looked up from germline, CDR1 is SGDLS and CDR2 is YYNGEE. The CDR3 loop spans 15 amino acids.

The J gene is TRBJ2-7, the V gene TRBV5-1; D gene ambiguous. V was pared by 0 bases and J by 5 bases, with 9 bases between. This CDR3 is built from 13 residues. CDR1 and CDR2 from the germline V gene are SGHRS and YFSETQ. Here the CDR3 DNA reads TGCGCCAGCAGCTTGGACCCGAGAAACGAGCAGTACTTC. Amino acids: CASSLDPRNEQYF.

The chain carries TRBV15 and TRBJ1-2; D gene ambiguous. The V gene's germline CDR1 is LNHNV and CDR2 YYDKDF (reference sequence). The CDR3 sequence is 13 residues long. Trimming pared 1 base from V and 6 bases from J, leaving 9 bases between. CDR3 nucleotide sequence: TGTGCCACCAGCAGAGTGGGGAAGGATGGCTACACCTTC. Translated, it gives CATSRVGKDGYTF.

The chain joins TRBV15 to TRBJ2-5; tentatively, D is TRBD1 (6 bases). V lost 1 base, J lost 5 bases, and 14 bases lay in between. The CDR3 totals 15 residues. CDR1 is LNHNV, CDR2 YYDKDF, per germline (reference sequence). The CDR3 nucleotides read TGTGCCACCAGCAGAGTGGGAGCAGGGGAGGAGACCCAGTACTTC. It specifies CATSRVGAGEETQYF.

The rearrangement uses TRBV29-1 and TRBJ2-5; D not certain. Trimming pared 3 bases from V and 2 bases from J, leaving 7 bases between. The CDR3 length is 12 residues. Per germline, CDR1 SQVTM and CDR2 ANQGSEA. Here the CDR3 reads CSVESLQETQYF. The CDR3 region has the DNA TGCAGCGTTGAGAGCCTTCAAGAGACCCAGTACTTC.

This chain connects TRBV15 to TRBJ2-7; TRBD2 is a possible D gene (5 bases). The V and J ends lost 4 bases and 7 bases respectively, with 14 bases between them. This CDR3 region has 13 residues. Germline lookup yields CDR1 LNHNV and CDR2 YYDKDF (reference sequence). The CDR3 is CATSIAIRSEQYF. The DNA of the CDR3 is TGTGCCACCAGCATAGCGATTCGGAGTGAGCAGTACTTC.

Written as DNA, the CDR3 is TGCAGTGCTAGAGATTTTTCGAATGAGCAGTTCTTC. It specifies CSARDFSNEQFF. The chain has TRBV20-1 and TRBJ2-1; D is undetermined. Trimming left V 0 bases short and J 7 bases short, with 7 bases between. This CDR3 has 12 amino acids. CDR1 and CDR2 (germline): DFQATT, SNEGSKA (reference sequence).

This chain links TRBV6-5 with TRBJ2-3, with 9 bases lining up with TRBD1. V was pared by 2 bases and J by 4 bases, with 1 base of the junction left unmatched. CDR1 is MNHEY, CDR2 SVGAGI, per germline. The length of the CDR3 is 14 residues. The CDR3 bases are TGTGCCAGCAGTTACGGACAGGGGTCAGATACGCAGTATTTT. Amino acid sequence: CASSYGQGSDTQYF.

The CDR3 bases are TGTGCCAGCAGCGTAGGAAATATCCAAGAGACCCAGTACTTC. This gives the protein CASSVGNIQETQYF. V and J are TRBV9 and TRBJ2-5; D call uncertain. Looked up from germline, CDR1 is SGDLS and CDR2 is YYNGEE. The CDR3 spans 14 residues. The V and J ends lost 0 bases and 1 base respectively, with 7 bases between them.

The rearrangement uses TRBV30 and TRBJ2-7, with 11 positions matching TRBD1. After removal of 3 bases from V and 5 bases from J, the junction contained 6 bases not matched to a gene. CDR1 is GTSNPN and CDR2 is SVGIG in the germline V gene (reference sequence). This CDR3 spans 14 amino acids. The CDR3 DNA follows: TGTGCCTGGAGCCGCCGGGACAGGGGGGACGAGCAGTACTTC. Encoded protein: CAWSRRDRGDEQYF.

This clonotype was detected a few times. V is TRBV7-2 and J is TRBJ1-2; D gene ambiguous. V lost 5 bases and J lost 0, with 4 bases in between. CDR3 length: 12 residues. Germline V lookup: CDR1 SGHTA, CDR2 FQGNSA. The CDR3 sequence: CASSQANYGYTF. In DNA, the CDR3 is TGTGCCAGCAGCCAGGCTAACTATGGCTACACCTTC.

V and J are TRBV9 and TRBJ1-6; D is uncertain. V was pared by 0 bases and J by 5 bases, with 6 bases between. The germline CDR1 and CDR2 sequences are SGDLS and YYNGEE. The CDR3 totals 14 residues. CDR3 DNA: TGTGCCAGCAGCGTAGATCCCGATAATTCACCCCTCCACTTT. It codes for CASSVDPDNSPLHF.

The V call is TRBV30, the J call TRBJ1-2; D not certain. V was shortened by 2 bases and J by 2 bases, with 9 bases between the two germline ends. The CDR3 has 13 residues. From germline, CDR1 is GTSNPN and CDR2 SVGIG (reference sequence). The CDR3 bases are TGTGCCTGGAGTAAAGGGATCAACTATGGCTACACCTTC. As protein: CAWSKGINYGYTF. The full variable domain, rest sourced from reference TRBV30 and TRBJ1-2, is SQTIHQWPATLVQPVGSPLSLECTVEGTSNPNLYWYRQAAGRGLQLLFYSVGIGQISSEVPQNLSASRPQDRQFILSSKKLLLSDSGFYLCAWSKGINYGYTFGSGTRLTVV.

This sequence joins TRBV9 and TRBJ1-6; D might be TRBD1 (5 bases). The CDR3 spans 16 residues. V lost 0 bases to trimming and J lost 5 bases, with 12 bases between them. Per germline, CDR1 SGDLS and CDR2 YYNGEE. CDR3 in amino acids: CASSVGPQGNNSPLHF. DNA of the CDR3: TGTGCCAGCAGCGTAGGTCCTCAGGGTAATAATTCACCCCTCCACTTT.

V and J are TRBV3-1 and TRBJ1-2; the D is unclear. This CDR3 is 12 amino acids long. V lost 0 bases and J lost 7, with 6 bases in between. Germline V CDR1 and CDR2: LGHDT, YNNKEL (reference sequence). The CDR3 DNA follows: TGTGCCAGCAGCCAAGATAGTGCTGGCTACACCTTC. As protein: CASSQDSAGYTF.

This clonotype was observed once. CDR3 loop: CASSSSGTPSYEQYF. CDR3 bases: TGTGCCAGCAGTTCTTCCGGGACACCCTCCTACGAGCAGTACTTC. The chain is built from TRBV6-6 and TRBJ2-7; possibly TRBD1 for D (6 bases). The ends were cut back, 4 bases at V and 0 bases at J, with 13 bases in the middle. The CDR3 sequence is 15 residues long. CDR1 MNHNY and CDR2 SVGAGI come from the germline V gene (reference sequence).

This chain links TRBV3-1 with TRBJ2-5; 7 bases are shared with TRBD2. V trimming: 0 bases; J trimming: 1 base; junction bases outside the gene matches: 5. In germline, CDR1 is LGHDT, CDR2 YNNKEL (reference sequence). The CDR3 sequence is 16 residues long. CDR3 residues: CASSQDGGGSQETQYF. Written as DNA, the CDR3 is TGTGCCAGCAGCCAAGATGGTGGCGGGAGCCAAGAGACCCAGTACTTC.